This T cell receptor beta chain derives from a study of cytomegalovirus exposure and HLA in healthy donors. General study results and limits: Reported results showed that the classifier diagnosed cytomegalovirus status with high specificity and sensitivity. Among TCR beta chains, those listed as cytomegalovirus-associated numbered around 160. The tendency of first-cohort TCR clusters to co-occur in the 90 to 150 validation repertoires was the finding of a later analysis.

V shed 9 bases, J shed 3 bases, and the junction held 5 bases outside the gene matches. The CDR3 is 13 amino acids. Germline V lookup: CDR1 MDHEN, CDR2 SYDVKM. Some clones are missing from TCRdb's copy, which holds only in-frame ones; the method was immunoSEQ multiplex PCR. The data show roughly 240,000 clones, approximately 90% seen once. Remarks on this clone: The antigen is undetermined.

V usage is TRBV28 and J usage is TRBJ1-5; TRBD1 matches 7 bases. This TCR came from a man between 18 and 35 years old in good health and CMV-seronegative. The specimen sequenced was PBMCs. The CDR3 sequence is CASRTGLNQPQHF. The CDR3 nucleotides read TGTGCCAGTAGGACAGGACTCAATCAGCCCCAGCATTTT.